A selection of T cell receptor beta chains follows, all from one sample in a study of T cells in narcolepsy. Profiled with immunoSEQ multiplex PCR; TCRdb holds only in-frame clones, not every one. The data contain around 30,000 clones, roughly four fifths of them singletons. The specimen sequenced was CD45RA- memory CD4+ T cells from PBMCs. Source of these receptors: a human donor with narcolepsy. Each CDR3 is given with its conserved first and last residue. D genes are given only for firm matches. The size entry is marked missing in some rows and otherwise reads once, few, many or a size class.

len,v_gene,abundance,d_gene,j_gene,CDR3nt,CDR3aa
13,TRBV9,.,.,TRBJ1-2,TGTGCCAGCAGCGTAGCGTCAGGGTATGGCTACACCTTC,CASSVASGYGYTF
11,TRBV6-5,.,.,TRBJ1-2,TGTGCCAGCAGTTCCTTCTATGGCTACACCTTC,CASSSFYGYTF
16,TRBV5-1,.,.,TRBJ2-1,TGCGCCAGCAGCCCCAGACAGGTCGGTGCCCACAATGAGCAGTTCTTC,CASSPRQVGAHNEQFF
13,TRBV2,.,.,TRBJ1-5,TGTGCCAGCAGGTGGAATAGCAATCAGCCCCAGCATTTT,CASRWNSNQPQHF
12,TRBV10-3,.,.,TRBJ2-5,TGTGCCATCAGTGACCTAGCAGAGACCCAGTACTTC,CAISDLAETQYF
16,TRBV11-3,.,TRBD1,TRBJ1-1,TGTGCCAGCAGCTTAGGGGACCAAACAGGGGGCGGACGAGCTTTCTTT,CASSLGDQTGGGRAFF
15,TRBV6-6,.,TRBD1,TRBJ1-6,TGTGCCAGCAGTCGCGATGTGACAGGGAATTCACCCCTCCACTTT,CASSRDVTGNSPLHF
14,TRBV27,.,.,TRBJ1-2,TGTGCCAGCAGTTTACGCCGGACCAACTATGGCTACACCTTC,CASSLRRTNYGYTF
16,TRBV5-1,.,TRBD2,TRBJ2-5,TGCGCCAGCAGCTTGATAAGCGGGGGGGCCAAAGAGACCCAGTACTTC,CASSLISGGAKETQYF
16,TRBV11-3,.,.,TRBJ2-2,TGTGCCAGCAGCCCTAACCGGGGCGTTAACACCGGGGAGCTGTTTTTT,CASSPNRGVNTGELFF
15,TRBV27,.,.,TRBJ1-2,TGTGCCAGCAGTTTAGTCGCGGGGACTAACTATGGCTACACCTTC,CASSLVAGTNYGYTF
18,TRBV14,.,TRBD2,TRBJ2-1,TGTGCCAGCAGCCAAGATCGGCTAGCGGGGGGCAAATACAATGAGCAGTTCTTC,CASSQDRLAGGKYNEQFF
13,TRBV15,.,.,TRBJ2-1,TGTGCCACCAGCAGAGATCTGGGCAATGAGCAGTTCTTC,CATSRDLGNEQFF
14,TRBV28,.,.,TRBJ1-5,TGTGCCGTGCCAGCCGGAGGGCCCAATCAGCCCCAGCATTTT,CAVPAGGPNQPQHF
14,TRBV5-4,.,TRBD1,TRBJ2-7,TGTGCCAGCAGCTTGGAGGGACAGACCTACGAGCAGTACTTC,CASSLEGQTYEQYF
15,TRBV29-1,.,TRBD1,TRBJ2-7,TGCAGCGTTGACTGGGACAGCGATGATTCCTACGAGCAGTACTTC,CSVDWDSDDSYEQYF
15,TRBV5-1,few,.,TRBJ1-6,TGCGCCAGCTCACCGGAGGGCTCCTATAATTCACCCCTCCACTTT,CASSPEGSYNSPLHF
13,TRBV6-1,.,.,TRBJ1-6,TGTGCCAGCAGAGGCTCCTATAATTCACCCCTCCACTTT,CASRGSYNSPLHF
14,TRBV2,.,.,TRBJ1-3,TGTGCCAGCAGTGCGGCAGGGAACGGAAACACCATATATTTT,CASSAAGNGNTIYF
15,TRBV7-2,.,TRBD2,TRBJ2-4,TGTGCCAGCAGCTCCCAAATGCGGGGGGGAGGCATTCAGTACTTC,CASSSQMRGGGIQYF
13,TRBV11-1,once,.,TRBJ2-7,TGTGCCAGCAGCTTAGGACTAACCTACGAGCAGTACTTC,CASSLGLTYEQYF
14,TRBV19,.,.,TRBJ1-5,TGTGCCAGTAGTGCCCCGGGGGGTAATCAGCCCCAGCATTTT,CASSAPGGNQPQHF
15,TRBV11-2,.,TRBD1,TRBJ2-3,TGTGCCAGCAGCCCCGGGACAGTGAGCACAGATACGCAGTATTTT,CASSPGTVSTDTQYF
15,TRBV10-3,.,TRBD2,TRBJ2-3,TGTGCCATCAGTGACGGGGCGGGGGGCCCCGATACGCAGTATTTT,CAISDGAGGPDTQYF
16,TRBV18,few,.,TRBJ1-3,TGTGCCAGCTCCCCATGGGCGGTGACCTCTGGAAACACCATATATTTT,CASSPWAVTSGNTIYF
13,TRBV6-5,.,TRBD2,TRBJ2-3,TGTGCCAGCAGAAGCGGACTAGTAGATACGCAGTATTTT,CASRSGLVDTQYF
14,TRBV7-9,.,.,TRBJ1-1,TGTGCCAGCAGCTCGAGTCGGGGGGGCACTGAAGCTTTCTTT,CASSSSRGGTEAFF
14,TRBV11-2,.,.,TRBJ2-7,TGTGCCAGCAGCCCGCAGACCAGCTCCTACGAGCAGTACTTC,CASSPQTSSYEQYF
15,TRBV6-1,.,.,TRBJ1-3,TGTGCCAGCACCGAAGACACCGCCTCTGGAAACACCATATATTTT,CASTEDTASGNTIYF
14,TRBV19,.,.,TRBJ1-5,TGTGCCAGTAGTACCAGGACGGGGAATCAGCCCCAGCATTTT,CASSTRTGNQPQHF
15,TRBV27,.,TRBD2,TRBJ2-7,TGTGCCAGCAGTTTGGTGGTAGGGTCGGCGGGGGATCAGTACTTC,CASSLVVGSAGDQYF
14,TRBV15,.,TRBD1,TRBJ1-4,TGTGCCACCAGGCCGGACAGGGCGAGCGAAAAACTGTTTTTT,CATRPDRASEKLFF
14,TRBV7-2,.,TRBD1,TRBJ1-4,TGTGCCAGCAGCACCGGAGACAGGGGCGAAAAACTGTTTTTT,CASSTGDRGEKLFF
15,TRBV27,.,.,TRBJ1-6,TGTGCCACACGTAATGGGCAGAACTATAATTCACCCCTCCACTTT,CATRNGQNYNSPLHF
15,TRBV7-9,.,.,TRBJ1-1,TGTGCCAGCAGAACCGGGACACAGATGAACACTGAAGCTTTCTTT,CASRTGTQMNTEAFF
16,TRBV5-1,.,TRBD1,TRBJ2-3,TGCGCCAGCAGCAGAAAGACAGGGCCTAGCACAGATACGCAGTATTTT,CASSRKTGPSTDTQYF
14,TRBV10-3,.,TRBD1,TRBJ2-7,TGTGCCATCAGTGACAGACAGGGACCCTACGAGCAGTACTTC,CAISDRQGPYEQYF
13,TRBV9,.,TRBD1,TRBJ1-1,TGTGCCAGCAGCGTAGTGGAGGGGGCGGGAGCTTTCTTT,CASSVVEGAGAFF
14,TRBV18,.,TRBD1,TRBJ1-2,TGTGCCAGCTCCCCAGGACAGGGGGTGTTAGGCTACACCTTC,CASSPGQGVLGYTF
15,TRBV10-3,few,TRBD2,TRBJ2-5,TGTGCCATCAGTGATCCAGCGGGGGCACAAGAGACCCAGTACTTC,CAISDPAGAQETQYF
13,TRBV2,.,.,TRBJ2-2,TGTGCCAGCAAGTGGACGAACACCGGGGAGCTGTTTTTT,CASKWTNTGELFF
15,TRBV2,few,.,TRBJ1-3,TGTGCCAGCAGGGTTCAGGCGTTCTCTGGAAACACCATATATTTT,CASRVQAFSGNTIYF
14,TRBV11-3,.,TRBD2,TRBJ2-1,TGTGCCAGCAGCCTAACTAGCGGTTACAATGAGCAGTTCTTC,CASSLTSGYNEQFF
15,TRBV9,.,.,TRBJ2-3,TGTGCCAGCAGCGAGACCTCGGGTAGCACAGATACGCAGTATTTT,CASSETSGSTDTQYF
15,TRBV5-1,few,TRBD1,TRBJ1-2,TGCGCCAGCAGCTGGGGGACAGGGGGCGATTGGGGCTACACCTTC,CASSWGTGGDWGYTF
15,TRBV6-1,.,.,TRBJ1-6,TGTGCCAGCAGTGAAGATGGGAATAGCGGTTCACCCCTCCACTTT,CASSEDGNSGSPLHF
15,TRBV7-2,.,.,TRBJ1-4,TGTGCCAGCAGCTTAGGGGGGCCAACTAATGAAAAACTGTTTTTT,CASSLGGPTNEKLFF
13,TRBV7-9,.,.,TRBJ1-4,TGTGCCAGCAGGGCCCAAACTAATGAAAAACTGTTTTTT,CASRAQTNEKLFF
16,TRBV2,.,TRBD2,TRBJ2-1,TGTGCCAGCAGGATTACTGCCGGGAGGACCTACAATGAGCAGTTCTTC,CASRITAGRTYNEQFF
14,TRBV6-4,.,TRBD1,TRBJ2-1,TGTGCCAGCAGTGTGACAGGGGGGAACAATGAGCAGTTCTTC,CASSVTGGNNEQFF
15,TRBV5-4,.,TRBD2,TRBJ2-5,TGTGCCAGCAGCCCAAAAAAGCGGGAACAAGAGACCCAGTACTTC,CASSPKKREQETQYF
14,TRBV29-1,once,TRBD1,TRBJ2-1,TGCAGCGTTAGGAGGACAGGAGCCTACAATGAGCAGTTCTTC,CSVRRTGAYNEQFF